The present T cell receptor (beta chain) was sequenced within a study of blood T cell repertoires in COVID-19. Original methodology: Reference gene primer amplification gave estimated nucleated cell counts. Using immunoSEQ multiplex PCR, the repertoire was profiled, and TCRdb retains in-frame clones only, with some absent. V, J and clone size derive from that table, while D and trimming were established from the DNA sequence. The sample has some 260,000 clones, around 89% seen once; the top ten hold roughly 8.6%. CDR1 LNHDA and CDR2 SQIVND come from the germline V gene (reference sequence). The CDR3 consists of 13 residues. V was cut by 7 bases and J by 8 bases, with 17 bases left in between.

Material for sequencing was PBMCs or T cells enriched from blood (not recorded which). J is TRBJ1-1 and V is TRBV19; no clear D gene. This sequence was found in a man aged 35-49 years who had recovered from COVID-19. The chain's CDR3 is CASIEGGRFEAFF. The CDR3 DNA is TGTGCCAGTATTGAGGGTGGGAGGTTCGAAGCTTTCTTT. The variable domain in full, with the rest retrieved from reference TRBV19 and TRBJ1-1, is DGGITQSPKYLFRKEGQNVTLSCEQNLNHDAMYWYRQDPGQGLRLIYYSQIVNDFQKGDIAEGYSVSREKKESFPLTVTSAQKNPTAFYLCASIEGGRFEAFFGQGTRLTVV.